Given below is one T cell receptor (beta chain) in context. These data originate in a study of T cell changes during pregnancy in multiple sclerosis. The germline CDR1 and CDR2 sequences are SGHDT and YYEEEE. The V and J ends lost 7 bases and 2 bases respectively, with 19 bases between them. The CDR3 extends over 17 amino acids. The table came from immunoSEQ multiplex PCR; TCRdb's copy has only in-frame clones and leaves some out. In the table there are tens of thousands of clones, approximately 90% of which are singletons. The TCR was taken from a female donor with multiple sclerosis, enrolled in a pregnancy study. The chain combines TRBV5-6 with TRBJ2-6, with a possible D match to TRBD1 (5 bases). The sequenced sample was CD4+ T cells from peripheral blood mononuclear cells, obtained after pregnancy. CDR3 nucleotides: TGTGCCAGCGGACGAGGCAGGTTGGGGCCTGGGGCCAACGTCCTGACTTTC. It specifies CASGRGRLGPGANVLTF.